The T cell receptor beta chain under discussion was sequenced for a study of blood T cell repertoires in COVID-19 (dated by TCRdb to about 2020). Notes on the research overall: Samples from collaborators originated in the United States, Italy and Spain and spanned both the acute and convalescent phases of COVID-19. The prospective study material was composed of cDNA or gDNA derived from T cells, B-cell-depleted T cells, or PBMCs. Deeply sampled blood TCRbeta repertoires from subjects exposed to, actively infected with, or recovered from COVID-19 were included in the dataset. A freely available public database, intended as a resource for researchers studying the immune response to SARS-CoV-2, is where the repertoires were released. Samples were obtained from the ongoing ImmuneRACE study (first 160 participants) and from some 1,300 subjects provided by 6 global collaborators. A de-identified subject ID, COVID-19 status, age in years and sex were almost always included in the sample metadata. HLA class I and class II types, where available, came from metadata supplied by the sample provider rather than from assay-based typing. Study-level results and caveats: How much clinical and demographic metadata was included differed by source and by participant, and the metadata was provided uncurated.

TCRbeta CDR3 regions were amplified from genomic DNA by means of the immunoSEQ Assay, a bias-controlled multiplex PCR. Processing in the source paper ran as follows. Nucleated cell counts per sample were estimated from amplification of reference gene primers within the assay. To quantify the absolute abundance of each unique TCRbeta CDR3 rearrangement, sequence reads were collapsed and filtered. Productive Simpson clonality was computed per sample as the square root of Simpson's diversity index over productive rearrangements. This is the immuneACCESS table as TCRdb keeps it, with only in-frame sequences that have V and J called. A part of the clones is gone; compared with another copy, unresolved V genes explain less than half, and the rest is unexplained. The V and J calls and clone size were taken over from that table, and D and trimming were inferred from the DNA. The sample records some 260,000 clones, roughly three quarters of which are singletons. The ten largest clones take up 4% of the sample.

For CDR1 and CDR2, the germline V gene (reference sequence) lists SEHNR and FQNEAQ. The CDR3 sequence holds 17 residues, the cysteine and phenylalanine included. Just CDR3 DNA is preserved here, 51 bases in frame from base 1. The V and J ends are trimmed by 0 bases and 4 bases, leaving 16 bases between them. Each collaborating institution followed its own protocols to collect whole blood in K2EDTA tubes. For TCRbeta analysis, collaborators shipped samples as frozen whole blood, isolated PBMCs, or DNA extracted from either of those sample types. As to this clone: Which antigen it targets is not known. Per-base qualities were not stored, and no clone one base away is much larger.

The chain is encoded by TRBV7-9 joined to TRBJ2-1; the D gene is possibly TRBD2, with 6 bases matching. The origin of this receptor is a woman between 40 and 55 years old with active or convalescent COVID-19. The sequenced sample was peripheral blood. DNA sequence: TGTGCCAGCAGCTTAGCAGGGTTGAGACTAGGATACAATGAGCAGTTCTTC. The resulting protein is CASSLAGLRLGYNEQFF.